This T cell receptor beta chain appears in the sequencing data of a study of T cell clonotyping in hematopoietic cell transplantation. The overall study: Recipient samples before transplant were obtained post-cytoreduction.

General study results and limits: At the given depth, recipient repertoires were over 95% de novo clonotypes. Without cell sorting, CD4 versus CD8 contributions remain unresolved. Recipient TCR diversity dropped after transplant; expanded clonotypes rose from day 30 to 180.

As for time point: recipient sample about 28 days before transplant, after cytoreduction. Germline values: CDR1 SGHTA, CDR2 FQGNSA. This CDR3 comprises 16 residues. Trimming pared 5 bases from V and 4 bases from J, leaving 15 bases between. As concerns this clone: Antigen specificity is unknown.

Measured with immunoSEQ multiplex PCR; TCRdb has only the in-frame clones, and not every one. This table holds about 80,000 clones, almost 97% found once. The receptor comes from a woman aged 45 to 65 with acute myeloid leukemia. Some clones in this sample may be carry-over from other donors' samples. The sample here was peripheral blood mononuclear cells, taken before stem cell transplant. The chain is built from TRBV7-2 and TRBJ1-6; D uncertain. The CDR3 sequence: CASSPNGIQYNSPLHF. The DNA of the CDR3 is TGTGCCAGCAGCCCAAACGGGATTCAGTATAATTCACCCCTCCACTTT.